The clone carrying this T cell receptor (beta chain) was seen a handful of times. The germline V and J ends were trimmed by 1 base and 2 bases, with 12 bases remaining between them. This CDR3 has 16 residues. Germline CDR1 and CDR2: MNHEY and SMNVEV (reference sequence). Clones were read by immunoSEQ multiplex PCR, and TCRdb kept only the in-frame ones, dropping some. The profile shows 45,000 to 55,000 clones, more than 70% of them singletons. This entry is derived from a study of blood T cell repertoires in COVID-19. Study summary: Nucleic acid was either cDNA or gDNA, and it came from T cells, B-cell-depleted T cells, or PBMCs.

The TCR comes from a man between 70 and 80 years old with active COVID-19. Material: peripheral blood. The gene calls are TRBV27 and TRBJ2-1; weak D call: TRBD2 (6 bases). CDR3 protein: CASSLYGTEPYNEQFF. In DNA, the CDR3 is TGTGCCAGCAGTTTATACGGGACTGAACCCTACAATGAGCAGTTCTTC.